The source of this T cell receptor beta chain is a study of cytomegalovirus exposure and HLA in healthy donors. Study overall: An earlier analysis found 95 million to 140 million unique TCR beta sequences from 200 million or so T cells.

Each donor was healthy, and each was a bone marrow donor. A multiplex PCR was run with 60 Vbeta primers and 13 Jbeta primers. Assay used: immunoSEQ multiplex PCR; TCRdb lists only in-frame clones, some missing. Of approximately 220,000 clones listed, 65% to 85% were seen once; the top ten hold roughly 0.7%. Germline CDR1 and CDR2: LNHNV and YYDKDF (reference sequence). The V end was cut by 8 bases, the J end by 0 bases, with 11 bases between. This CDR3 spans 14 amino acids. The sequence came from a boy under 10 years old in good health and CMV-seronegative. Specimen: PBMCs. The V call is TRBV15, the J call TRBJ1-5; tentatively, D is TRBD1 (6 bases). In DNA form, the CDR3 reads TGTGCCACCGCCGGACAGAATAGCAATCAGCCCCAGCATTTT. This codes for CATAGQNSNQPQHF.